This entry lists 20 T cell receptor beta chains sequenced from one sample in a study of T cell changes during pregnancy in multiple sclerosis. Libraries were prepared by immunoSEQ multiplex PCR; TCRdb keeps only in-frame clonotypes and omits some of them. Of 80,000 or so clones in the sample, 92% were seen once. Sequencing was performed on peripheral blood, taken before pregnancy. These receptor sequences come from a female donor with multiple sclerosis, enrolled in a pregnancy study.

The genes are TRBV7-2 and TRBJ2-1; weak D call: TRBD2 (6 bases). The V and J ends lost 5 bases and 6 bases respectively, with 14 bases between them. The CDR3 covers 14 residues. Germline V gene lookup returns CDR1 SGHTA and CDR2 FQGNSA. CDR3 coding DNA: TGTGCCAGCAGCCCGGGCCGGGGGTCCAATGAGCAGTTCTTC. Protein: CASSPGRGSNEQFF.

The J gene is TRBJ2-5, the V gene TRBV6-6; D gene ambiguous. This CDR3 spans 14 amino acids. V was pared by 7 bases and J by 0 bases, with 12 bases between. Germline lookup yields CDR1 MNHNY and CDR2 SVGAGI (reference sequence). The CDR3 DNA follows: TGTGCCAGCAAGAAATGGCAGAACCAAGAGACCCAGTACTTC. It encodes CASKKWQNQETQYF.

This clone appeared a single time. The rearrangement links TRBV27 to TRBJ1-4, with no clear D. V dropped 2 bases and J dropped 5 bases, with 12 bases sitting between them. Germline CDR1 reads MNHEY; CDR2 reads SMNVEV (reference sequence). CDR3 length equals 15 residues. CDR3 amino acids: CASSLGSVLNEKLFF. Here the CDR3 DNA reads TGTGCCAGCAGTTTAGGTTCGGTGTTAAATGAAAAACTGTTTTTT.

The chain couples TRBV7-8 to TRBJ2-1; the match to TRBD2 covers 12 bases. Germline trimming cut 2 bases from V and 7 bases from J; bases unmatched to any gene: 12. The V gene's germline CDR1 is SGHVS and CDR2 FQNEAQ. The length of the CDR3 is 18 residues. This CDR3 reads CASSLMATSGSRGNEQFF. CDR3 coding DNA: TGTGCCAGCAGCTTAATGGCGACTAGCGGGAGCCGGGGGAATGAGCAGTTCTTC.

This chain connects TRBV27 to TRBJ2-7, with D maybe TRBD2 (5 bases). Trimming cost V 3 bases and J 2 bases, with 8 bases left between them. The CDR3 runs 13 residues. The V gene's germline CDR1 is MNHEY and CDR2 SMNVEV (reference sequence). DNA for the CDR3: TGTGCCAGCAGTTTTGGACTGGCCTACGAGCAGTACTTC. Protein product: CASSFGLAYEQYF.

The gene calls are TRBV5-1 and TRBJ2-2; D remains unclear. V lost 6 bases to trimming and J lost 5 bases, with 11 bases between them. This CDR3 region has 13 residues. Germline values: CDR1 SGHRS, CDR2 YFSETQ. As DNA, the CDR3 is TGCGCCAGCAACTATGGATTGACCGGGGAGCTGTTTTTT. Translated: CASNYGLTGELFF. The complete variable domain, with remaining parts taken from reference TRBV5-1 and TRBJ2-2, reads KAGVTQTPRYLIKTRGQQVTLSCSPISGHRSVSWYQQTPGQGLQFLFEYFSETQRNKGNFPGRFSGRQFSNSRSEMNVSTLELGDSALYLCASNYGLTGELFFGEGSRLTVL.

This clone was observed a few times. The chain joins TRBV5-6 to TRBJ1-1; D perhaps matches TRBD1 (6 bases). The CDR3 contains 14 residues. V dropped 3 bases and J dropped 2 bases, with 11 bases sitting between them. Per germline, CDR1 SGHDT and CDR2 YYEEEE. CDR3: CASSSSDRNTEAFF. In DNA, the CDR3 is TGTGCCAGCAGCTCCTCGGACAGAAACACTGAAGCTTTCTTT.

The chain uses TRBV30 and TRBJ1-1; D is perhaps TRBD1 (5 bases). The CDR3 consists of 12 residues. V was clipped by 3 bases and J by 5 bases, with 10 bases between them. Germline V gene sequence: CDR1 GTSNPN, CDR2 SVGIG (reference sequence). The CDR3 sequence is CAWRAGLTEAFF. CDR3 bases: TGTGCCTGGAGGGCAGGGCTTACTGAAGCTTTCTTT.

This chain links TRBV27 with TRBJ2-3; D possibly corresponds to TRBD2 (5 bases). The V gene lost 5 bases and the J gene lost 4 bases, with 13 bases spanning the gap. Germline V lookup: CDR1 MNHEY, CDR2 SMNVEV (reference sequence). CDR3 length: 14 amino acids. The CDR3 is CASSTLVQADTQYF. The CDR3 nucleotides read TGTGCCAGCAGTACACTAGTACAAGCAGATACGCAGTATTTT.

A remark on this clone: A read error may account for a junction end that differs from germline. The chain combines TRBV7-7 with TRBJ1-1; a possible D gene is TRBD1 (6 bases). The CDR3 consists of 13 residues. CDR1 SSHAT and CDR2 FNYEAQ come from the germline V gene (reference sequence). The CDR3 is CASSPYREGQAFF. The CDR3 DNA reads TGTGCTAGCAGCCCTTACAGGGAGGGGCAAGCTTTCTTT.

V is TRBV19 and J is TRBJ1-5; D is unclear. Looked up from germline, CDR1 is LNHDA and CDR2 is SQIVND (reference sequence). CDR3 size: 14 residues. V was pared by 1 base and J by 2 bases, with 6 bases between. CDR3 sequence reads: CASSIGVGNQPQHF. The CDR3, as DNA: TGTGCCAGTAGTATAGGAGTAGGCAATCAGCCCCAGCATTTT.

The chain's CDR3 is CASSSRGSGNTIYF. CDR3 bases: TGTGCCAGCAGCTCGCGGGGATCAGGAAACACCATATATTTT. The chain uses TRBV5-4 and TRBJ1-3; D uncertain. This CDR3 contains 14 residues. Germline V gives CDR1 SGHNT, CDR2 YYREEE (reference sequence). Trimming cost V 3 bases and J 4 bases, with 11 bases left between them.

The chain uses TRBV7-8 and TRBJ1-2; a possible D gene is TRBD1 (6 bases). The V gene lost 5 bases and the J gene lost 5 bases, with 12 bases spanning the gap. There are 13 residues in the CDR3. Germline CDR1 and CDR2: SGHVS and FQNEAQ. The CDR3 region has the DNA TGTGCCAGCAGCCCCGGACAGATATATGGCTACACCTTC. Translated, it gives CASSPGQIYGYTF.

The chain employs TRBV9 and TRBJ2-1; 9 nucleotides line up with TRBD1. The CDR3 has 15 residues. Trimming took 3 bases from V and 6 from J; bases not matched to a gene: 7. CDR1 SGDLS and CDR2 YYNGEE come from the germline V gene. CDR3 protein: CASSDRDREPNEQFF. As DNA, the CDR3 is TGTGCCAGCAGCGATCGGGACAGGGAGCCCAATGAGCAGTTCTTC.

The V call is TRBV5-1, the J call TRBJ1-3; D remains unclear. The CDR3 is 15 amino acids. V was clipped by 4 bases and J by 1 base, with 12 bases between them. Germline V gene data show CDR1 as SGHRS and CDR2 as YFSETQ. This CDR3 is CASSAQPFSGNTIYF. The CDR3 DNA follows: TGCGCCAGCAGCGCACAGCCGTTTTCTGGAAACACCATATATTTT.

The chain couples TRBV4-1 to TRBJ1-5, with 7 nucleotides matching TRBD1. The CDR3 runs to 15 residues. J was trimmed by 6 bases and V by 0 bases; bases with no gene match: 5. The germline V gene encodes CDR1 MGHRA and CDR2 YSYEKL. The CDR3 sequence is CASSQDQGVSQPQHF. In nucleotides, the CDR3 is TGCGCCAGCAGCCAAGATCAGGGGGTAAGTCAGCCCCAGCATTTT.

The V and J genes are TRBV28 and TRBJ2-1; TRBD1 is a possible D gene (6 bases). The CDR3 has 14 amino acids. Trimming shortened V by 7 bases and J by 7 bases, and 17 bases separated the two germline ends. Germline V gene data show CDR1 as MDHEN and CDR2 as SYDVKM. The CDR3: CASTLRGQWNEQFF. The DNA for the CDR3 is TGTGCCAGCACCCTAAGGGGACAATGGAATGAGCAGTTCTTC.

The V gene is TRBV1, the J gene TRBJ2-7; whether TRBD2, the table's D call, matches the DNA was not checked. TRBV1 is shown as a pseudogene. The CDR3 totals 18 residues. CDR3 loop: CTSSQGPLLAGVAYEQYF. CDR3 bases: TGCACCAGCAGCCAAGGTCCCTTACTAGCGGGAGTCGCCTACGAGCAGTACTTC.

The CDR3 sequence: CASSQLTGTETQYF. DNA of the CDR3: TGCGCCAGCAGCCAGTTGACAGGGACGGAGACCCAGTACTTC. This chain joins TRBV5-1 and TRBJ2-5; 7 bases align to TRBD1. The CDR3 sequence is 14 residues long. CDR1 SGHRS and CDR2 YFSETQ come from the germline V gene. The trim removed 4 bases at V and 5 bases at J, leaving 8 bases unmatched.

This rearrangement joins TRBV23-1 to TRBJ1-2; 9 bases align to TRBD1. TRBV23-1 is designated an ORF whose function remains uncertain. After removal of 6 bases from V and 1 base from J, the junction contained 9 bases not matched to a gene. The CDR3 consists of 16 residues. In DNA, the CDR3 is TGCGCCAGCAGGGGTCCGGGACAGGGAATTAACTATGGCTACACCTTC. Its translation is CASRGPGQGINYGYTF.